This T cell receptor (beta chain) comes out of a study of T cell responses to AZD1222 COVID-19 vaccine. Notes on the study in general: A mostly white British donor set with more females was recruited, and clonal diversity was possibly underestimated. Just six or seven AZD1222 recipients tested seropositive at baseline.

The V gene's germline CDR1 is MNHEY and CDR2 SVGEGT. This CDR3 contains 11 residues. V was clipped by 4 bases and J by 10 bases, with 5 bases between them. This clone was found many times. Its antigen remains unidentified. Produced via immunoSEQ multiplex PCR; TCRdb's table is partial and in-frame only. The repertoire includes under 200,000 clones, approximately 91% of them detected once, and roughly 5.5% sits in the top ten. This TCR was recovered from an adult in good health. The source was peripheral blood, collected on day 0 of AZD1222 vaccination. This chain links TRBV6-2 or TRBV6-3 with TRBJ1-6; D is unclear. The CDR3 loop reads CASSSSSPLHF. The DNA of the CDR3 is TGTGCCAGCAGTTCAAGCTCACCCCTCCACTTT.